This T cell receptor beta chain stems from a study of blood T cell repertoires in COVID-19 (dated by TCRdb to the early 2020s). Describing the broader study: Samples from collaborators originated in the United States, Italy and Spain and spanned both the acute and convalescent phases of COVID-19. A freely available public database, intended as a resource for researchers studying the immune response to SARS-CoV-2, is where the repertoires were released. The samples were drawn from the first 160 participants of the ongoing ImmuneRACE study and from under 1,500 subjects provided by 6 global collaborators. Nearly every sample came with metadata listing a de-identified subject ID, COVID-19 status, age in years and sex. Where HLA class I and class II types were available, the types were taken from metadata supplied by the sample provider, not from assay-based typing. The prospective study material was composed of cDNA or gDNA derived from T cells, B-cell-depleted T cells, or PBMCs. Deeply sampled blood TCRbeta repertoires from subjects exposed to, actively infected with, or recovered from COVID-19 were included in the dataset.

Another Seattle source contributed samples from volunteer blood donors who had recovered from COVID-19. Each collaborating institution followed its own protocols to collect whole blood in K2EDTA tubes. For TCRbeta analysis, collaborators shipped samples as frozen whole blood, isolated PBMCs, or DNA extracted from either of those sample types. CDR1 and CDR2 are drawn from the germline V gene (reference sequence): LNHNV, YYDKDF. The junction shows trimming of 2 bases on V and 9 bases on J, and the gene matches do not reach 9 bases of it. Including cysteine and phenylalanine, the CDR3 has 16 amino acids. Only the CDR3 region is kept as DNA, spanning 48 bases read in frame from base 1. Regarding this clone: Its antigen is not yet known. No base quality information exists; no much larger clone differs at one position.

General findings and caveats noted by the study authors: The quantity of clinical and demographic metadata differed by source and by participant and was supplied without curation.

TCRbeta CDR3 regions were amplified from genomic DNA using the immunoSEQ Assay, a bias-controlled multiplex PCR. Per the original workflow: Nucleated cell counts per sample were estimated from amplification of reference gene primers within the assay. To quantify the absolute abundance of each unique TCRbeta CDR3 rearrangement, sequence reads were collapsed and filtered. Productive Simpson clonality was computed per sample as the square root of Simpson's diversity index over productive rearrangements. TCRdb retrieved this table from immuneACCESS and kept in-frame rearrangements only. Not all clones are present; in checked studies, unresolved V genes account for under half, and no reason is known for the remainder. V and J calls and clone size are given by that table; D and trimming were obtained from the DNA. Present in this sample are a few hundred thousand clones, 80% to 85% of which were seen just once. Clones ranked in the top ten supply about 1.5% of the sample.

The sequenced sample consisted of peripheral blood. The sequence is built from TRBV15 and TRBJ2-1, with 11 central nucleotides matching TRBD2. This TCR came from a middle-aged woman who had recovered from COVID-19. For the CDR3, the sequence is CATSRPGNSGGGEQFF. The bases are TGTGCCACCAGCAGACCCGGGAATAGCGGGGGGGGTGAGCAGTTCTTC.